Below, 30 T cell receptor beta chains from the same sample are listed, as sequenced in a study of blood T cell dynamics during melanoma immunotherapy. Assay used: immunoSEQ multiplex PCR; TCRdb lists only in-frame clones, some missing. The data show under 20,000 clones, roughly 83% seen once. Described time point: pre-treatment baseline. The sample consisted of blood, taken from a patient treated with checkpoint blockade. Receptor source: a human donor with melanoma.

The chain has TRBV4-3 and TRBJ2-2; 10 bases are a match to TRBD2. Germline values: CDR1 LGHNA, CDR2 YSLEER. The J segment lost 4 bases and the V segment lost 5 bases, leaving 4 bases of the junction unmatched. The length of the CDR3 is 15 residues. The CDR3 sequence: CASSARTSGTGELFF. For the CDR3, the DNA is TGCGCCAGCAGCGCCCGGACTAGCGGCACCGGGGAGCTGTTTTTT.

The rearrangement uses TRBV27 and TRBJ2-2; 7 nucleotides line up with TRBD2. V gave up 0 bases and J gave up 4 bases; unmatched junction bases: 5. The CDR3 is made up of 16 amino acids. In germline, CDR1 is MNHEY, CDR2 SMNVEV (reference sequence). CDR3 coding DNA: TGTGCCAGCAGTTTATCGGGAGGGAGGGGCACCGGGGAGCTGTTTTTT. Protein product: CASSLSGGRGTGELFF.

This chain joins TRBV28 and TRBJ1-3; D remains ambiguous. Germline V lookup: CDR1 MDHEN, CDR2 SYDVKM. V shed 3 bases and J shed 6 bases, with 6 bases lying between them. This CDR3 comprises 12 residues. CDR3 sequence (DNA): TGTGCCAGCAGTTTTTTGGAAAACACCATATATTTT. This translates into CASSFLENTIYF.

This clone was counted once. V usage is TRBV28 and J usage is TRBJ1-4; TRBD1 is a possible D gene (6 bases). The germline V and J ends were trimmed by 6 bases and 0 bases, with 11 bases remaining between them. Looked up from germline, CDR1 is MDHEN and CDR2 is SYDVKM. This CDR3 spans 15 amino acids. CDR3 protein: CASSGGHATNEKLFF. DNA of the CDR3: TGTGCCAGCAGCGGGGGACACGCAACTAATGAAAAACTGTTTTTT.

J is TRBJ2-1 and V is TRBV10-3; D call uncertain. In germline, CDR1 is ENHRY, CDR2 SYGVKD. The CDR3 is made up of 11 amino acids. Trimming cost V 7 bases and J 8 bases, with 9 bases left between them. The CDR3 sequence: CAITSQDEQFF. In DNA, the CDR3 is TGTGCCATCACCTCTCAAGATGAGCAGTTCTTC.

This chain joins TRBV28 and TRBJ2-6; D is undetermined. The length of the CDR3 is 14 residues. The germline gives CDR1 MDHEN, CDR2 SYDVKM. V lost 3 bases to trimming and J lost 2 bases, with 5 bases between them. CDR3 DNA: TGTGCCAGCAGTTTTCGGGCTGGGGCCAACGTCCTGACTTTC. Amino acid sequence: CASSFRAGANVLTF.

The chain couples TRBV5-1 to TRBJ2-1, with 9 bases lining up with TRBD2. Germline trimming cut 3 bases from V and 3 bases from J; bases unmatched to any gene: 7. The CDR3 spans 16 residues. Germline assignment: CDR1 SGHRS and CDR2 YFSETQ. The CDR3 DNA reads TGCGCCAGCAGCTCCGGAGGTAGCGGGAGCTACAATGAGCAGTTCTTC. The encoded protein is CASSSGGSGSYNEQFF. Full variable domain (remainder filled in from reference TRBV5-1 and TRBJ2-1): KAGVTQTPRYLIKTRGQQVTLSCSPISGHRSVSWYQQTPGQGLQFLFEYFSETQRNKGNFPGRFSGRQFSNSRSEMNVSTLELGDSALYLCASSSGGSGSYNEQFFGPGTRLTVL.

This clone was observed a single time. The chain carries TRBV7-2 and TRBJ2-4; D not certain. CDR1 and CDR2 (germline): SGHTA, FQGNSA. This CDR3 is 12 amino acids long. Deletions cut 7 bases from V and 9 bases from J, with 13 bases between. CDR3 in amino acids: CASTDPLGIQYF. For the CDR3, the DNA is TGTGCCAGCACCGACCCCTTAGGCATTCAGTACTTC.

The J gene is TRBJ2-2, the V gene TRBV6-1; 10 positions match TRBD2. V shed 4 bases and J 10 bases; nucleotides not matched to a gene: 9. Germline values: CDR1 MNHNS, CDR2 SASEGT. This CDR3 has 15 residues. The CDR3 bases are TGTGCCAGCAGTGGGGCTAGCGGGAGTTCCGTGGAGCTGTTTTTT. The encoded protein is CASSGASGSSVELFF.

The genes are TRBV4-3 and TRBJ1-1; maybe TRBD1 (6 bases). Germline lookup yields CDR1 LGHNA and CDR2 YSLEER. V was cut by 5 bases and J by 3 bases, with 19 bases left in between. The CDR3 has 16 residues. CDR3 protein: CASSSRAGAKDTEAFF. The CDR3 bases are TGCGCCAGCAGCTCCCGTGCGGGGGCTAAGGACACTGAAGCTTTCTTT.

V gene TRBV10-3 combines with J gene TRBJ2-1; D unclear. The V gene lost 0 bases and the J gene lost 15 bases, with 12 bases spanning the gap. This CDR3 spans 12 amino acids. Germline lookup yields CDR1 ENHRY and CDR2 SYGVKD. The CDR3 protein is CAISESDIPMFF. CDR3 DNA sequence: TGTGCCATCAGTGAGTCAGATATCCCCATGTTCTTC.

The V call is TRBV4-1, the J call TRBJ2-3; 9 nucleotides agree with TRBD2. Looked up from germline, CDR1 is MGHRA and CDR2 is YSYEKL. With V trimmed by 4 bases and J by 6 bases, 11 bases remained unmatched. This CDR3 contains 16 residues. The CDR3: CASSLRGGGAGDTQYF. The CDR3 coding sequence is TGCGCCAGCAGCCTCCGGGGCGGGGGGGCCGGCGATACGCAGTATTTT.

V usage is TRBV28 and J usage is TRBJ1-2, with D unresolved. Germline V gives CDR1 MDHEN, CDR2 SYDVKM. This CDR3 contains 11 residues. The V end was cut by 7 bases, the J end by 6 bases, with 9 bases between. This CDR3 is CASTPGNGYTF. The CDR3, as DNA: TGTGCCAGCACCCCTGGGAATGGCTACACCTTC.

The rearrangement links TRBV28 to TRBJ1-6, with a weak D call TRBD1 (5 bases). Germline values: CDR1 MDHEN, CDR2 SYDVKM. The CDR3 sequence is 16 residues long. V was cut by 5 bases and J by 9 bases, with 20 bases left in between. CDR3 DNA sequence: TGTGCCAGCAGTATATCCGGGGGGACTATTGGTTCACCCCTCCACTTT. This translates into CASSISGGTIGSPLHF.

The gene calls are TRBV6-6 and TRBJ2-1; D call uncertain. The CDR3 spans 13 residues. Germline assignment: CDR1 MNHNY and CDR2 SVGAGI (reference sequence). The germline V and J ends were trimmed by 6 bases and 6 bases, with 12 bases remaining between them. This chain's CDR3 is CASRTSGLNEQFF. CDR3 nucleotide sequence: TGTGCCAGCAGGACTTCCGGGCTCAATGAGCAGTTCTTC.

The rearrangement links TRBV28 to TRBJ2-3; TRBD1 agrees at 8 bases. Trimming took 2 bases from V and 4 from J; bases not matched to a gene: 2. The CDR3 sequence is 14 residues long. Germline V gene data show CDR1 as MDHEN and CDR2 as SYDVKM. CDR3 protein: CASSLGQGPDTQYF. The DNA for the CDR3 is TGTGCCAGCAGTTTAGGACAGGGACCAGATACGCAGTATTTT.

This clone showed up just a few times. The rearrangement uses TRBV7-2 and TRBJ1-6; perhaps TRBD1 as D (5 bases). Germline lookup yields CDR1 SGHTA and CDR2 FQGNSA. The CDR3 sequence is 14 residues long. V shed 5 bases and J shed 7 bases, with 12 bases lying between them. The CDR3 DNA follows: TGTGCCAGCAGCGAGGACATGTTCAATTCACCCCTCCACTTT. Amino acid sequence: CASSEDMFNSPLHF.

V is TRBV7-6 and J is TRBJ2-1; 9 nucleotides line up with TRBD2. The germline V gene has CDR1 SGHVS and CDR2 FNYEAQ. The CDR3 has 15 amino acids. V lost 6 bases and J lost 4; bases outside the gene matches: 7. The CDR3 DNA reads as TGTGCCAGCAGTTGGCTGGCGGGAGGGTACAATGAGCAGTTCTTC. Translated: CASSWLAGGYNEQFF.

The CDR3 bases are TGTGCCAGCAGTTCCCAACCGGGACAGAACTATGGCTACACCTTC. It encodes CASSSQPGQNYGYTF. V gene TRBV6-5 combines with J gene TRBJ1-2, with TRBD1 matching over 7 bases. With 4 bases clipped from V and 2 bases from J, the junction kept 7 bases outside the gene matches. The germline CDR1 and CDR2 sequences are MNHEY and SVGAGI. The CDR3 runs to 15 residues.

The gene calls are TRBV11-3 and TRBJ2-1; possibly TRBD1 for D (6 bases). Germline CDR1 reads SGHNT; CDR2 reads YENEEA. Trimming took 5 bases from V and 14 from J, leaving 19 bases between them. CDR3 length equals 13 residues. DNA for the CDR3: TGTGCCAGCAGCCTAAAGGATTCAGGGGTCGAGTTCTTC. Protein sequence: CASSLKDSGVEFF.

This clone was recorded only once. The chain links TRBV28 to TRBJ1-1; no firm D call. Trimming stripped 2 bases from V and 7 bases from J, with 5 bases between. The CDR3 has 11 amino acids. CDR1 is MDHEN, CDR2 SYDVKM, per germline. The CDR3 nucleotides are TGTGCCAGCAGTTTAAGGGATGAAGCTTTCTTT. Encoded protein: CASSLRDEAFF.

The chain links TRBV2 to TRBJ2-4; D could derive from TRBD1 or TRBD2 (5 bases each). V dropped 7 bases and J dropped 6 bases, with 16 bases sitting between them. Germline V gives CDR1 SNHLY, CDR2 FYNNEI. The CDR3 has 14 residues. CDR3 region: CASNDLVGPNIQYF. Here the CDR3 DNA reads TGTGCCAGCAATGATCTGGTGGGACCAAACATTCAGTACTTC.

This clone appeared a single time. The CDR3 region has the DNA TGTGCCAGCAGCTCAGGACAGGGGAGAGACACCATATATTTT. This encodes CASSSGQGRDTIYF. The chain couples TRBV5-4 to TRBJ1-3, with 9 bases that match TRBD1. The CDR3 has 14 residues. The J segment lost 8 bases and the V segment lost 3 bases, leaving 6 bases of the junction unmatched. Germline V gene data show CDR1 as SGHNT and CDR2 as YYREEE (reference sequence).

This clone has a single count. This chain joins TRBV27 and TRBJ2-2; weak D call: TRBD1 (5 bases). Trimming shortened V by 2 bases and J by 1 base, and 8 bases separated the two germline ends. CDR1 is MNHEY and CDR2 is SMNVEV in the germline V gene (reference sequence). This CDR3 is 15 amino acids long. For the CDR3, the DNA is TGTGCCAGCAGTTTAAGGGGCGGGAACACCGGGGAGCTGTTTTTT. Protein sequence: CASSLRGGNTGELFF.

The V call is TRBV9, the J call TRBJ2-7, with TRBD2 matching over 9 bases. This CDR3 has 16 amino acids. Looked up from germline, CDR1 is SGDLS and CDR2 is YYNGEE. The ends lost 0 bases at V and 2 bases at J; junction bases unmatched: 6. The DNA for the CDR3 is TGTGCCAGCAGCGTAGCTGGGGCTAGCGGGACCTACGAGCAGTACTTC. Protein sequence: CASSVAGASGTYEQYF.

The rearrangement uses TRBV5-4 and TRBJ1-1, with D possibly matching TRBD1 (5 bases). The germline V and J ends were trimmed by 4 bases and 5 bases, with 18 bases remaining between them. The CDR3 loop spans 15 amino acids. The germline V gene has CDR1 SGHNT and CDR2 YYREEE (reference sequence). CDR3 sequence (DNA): TGTGCCAGCAGCACAACCGGGACGACAGTTACTGAAGCTTTCTTT. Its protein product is CASSTTGTTVTEAFF.

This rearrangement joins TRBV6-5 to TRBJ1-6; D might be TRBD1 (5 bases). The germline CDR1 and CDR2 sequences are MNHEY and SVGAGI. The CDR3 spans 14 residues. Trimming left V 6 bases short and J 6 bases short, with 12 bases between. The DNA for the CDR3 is TGTGCCAGCAGACTCAGGGTTGGTAATTCACCCCTCCACTTT. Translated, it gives CASRLRVGNSPLHF.

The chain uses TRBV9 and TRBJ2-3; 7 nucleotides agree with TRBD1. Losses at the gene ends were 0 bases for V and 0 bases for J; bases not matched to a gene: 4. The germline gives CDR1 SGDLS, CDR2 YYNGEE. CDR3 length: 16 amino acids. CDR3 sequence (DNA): TGTGCCAGCAGCGTAGTTGGGACAGATAGCACAGATACGCAGTATTTT. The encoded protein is CASSVVGTDSTDTQYF.

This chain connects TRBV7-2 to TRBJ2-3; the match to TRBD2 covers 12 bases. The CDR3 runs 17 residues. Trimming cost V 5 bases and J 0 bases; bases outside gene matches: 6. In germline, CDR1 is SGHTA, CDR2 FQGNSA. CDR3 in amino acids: CASSTRTSGTSTDTQYF. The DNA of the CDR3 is TGTGCCAGCAGCACCCGGACTAGCGGGACTAGCACAGATACGCAGTATTTT.

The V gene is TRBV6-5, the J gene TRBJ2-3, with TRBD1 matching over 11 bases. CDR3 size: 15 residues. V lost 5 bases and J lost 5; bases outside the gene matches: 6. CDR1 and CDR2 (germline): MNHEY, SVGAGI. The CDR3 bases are TGTGCCAGCAGTACTGGACAGGGGGCCTTAGATACGCAGTATTTT. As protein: CASSTGQGALDTQYF.